This T cell receptor beta chain was recovered during a study of regulatory T cells in long-lasting Graves disease. Germline assignment: CDR1 SGHTA and CDR2 FQGNSA. The J segment lost 6 bases and the V segment lost 5 bases, leaving 9 bases of the junction unmatched. The CDR3 spans 16 residues. Time point here: newly diagnosed GD, antithyroid drugs for less than 3 months. Isolated PBMC RNA provided the starting material for the TCR library. An endocrinology department located in Xi'an, China, was where the patients came from. The authors drew 7.5 to 10 milliliters of peripheral blood into EDTA tubes. The sample holds many counts of this clonotype. For TCR beta, libraries came from iRepertoire HTBI primers and Arm-PCR of CDR3 regions. TCRdb re-analysed the multiplex PCR reads in MiXCR, keeping a single row per CDR3 protein. The profile shows approximately 400,000 distinct CDR3 sequences, approximately 15% of them singletons.

The data were also submitted as part of a second study, on T cells in Graves' hyperthyroidism and ophthalmopathy. In that study: TCR CDR3 underwent first-round RT-PCR with the HTBI primer set.

This sequence was found in a woman in her thirties with Graves disease. The sample here was peripheral blood mononuclear cells (PBMCs), taken at new diagnosis, from a patient treated with antithyroid drugs. The gene calls are TRBV7-2 and TRBJ1-5; TRBD1 agrees at 11 bases. The CDR3 DNA reads TGTGCCAGCAGCAGCACGGGGGACAGGGGGGGTCAGCCCCAGCATTTT. Translating gives CASSSTGDRGGQPQHF. Complete variable domain (other parts from reference TRBV7-2 and TRBJ1-5): GAGVSQSPSNKVTEKGKDVELRCDPISGHTALYWYRQSLGQGLEFLIYFQGNSAPDKSGLPSDRFSAERTGGSVSTLTIQRTQQEDSAVYLCASSSTGDRGGQPQHFGDGTRLSIL.